Each of the 25 T cell receptor beta chains below was sequenced from the same sample in a study of blood T cell repertoires in COVID-19. Profiled with immunoSEQ multiplex PCR; TCRdb holds only in-frame clones, not every one. The table has some 210,000 clones, around four fifths seen once. Sequencing was done on a sample of peripheral blood. The origin of the receptors is a woman aged 45-65 years with active or convalescent COVID-19.

This clone was picked up one time. The chain couples TRBV30 to TRBJ1-5; tentatively, D is TRBD1 (5 bases). The V end was cut by 2 bases, the J end by 6 bases, with 11 bases between. The CDR3 totals 13 residues. Looked up from germline, CDR1 is GTSNPN and CDR2 is SVGIG (reference sequence). CDR3 nucleotides: TGTGCCTGGAGTTCGCGGGGCGGTCAGCCCCAGCATTTT. Translation gives CAWSSRGGQPQHF.

The genes are TRBV11-2 and TRBJ1-3; 9 bases match TRBD1. Germline V gene sequence: CDR1 SGHAT, CDR2 FQNNGV. V lost 4 bases to trimming and J lost 7 bases; unmatched junction nucleotides: 5. The CDR3 totals 14 residues. The CDR3 loop is CASSYRGLGNTIYF. Here the CDR3 DNA reads TGTGCCAGCAGCTACAGGGGGCTCGGGAACACCATATATTTT. The entire variable domain, with the rest obtained from reference TRBV11-2 and TRBJ1-3, is as follows: EAGVAQSPRYKIIEKRQSVAFWCNPISGHATLYWYQQILGQGPKLLIQFQNNGVVDDSQLPKDRFSAERLKGVDSTLKIQPAKLEDSAVYLCASSYRGLGNTIYFGEGSWLTVV.

The CDR3 reads CASLRRGPSTGELFF. CDR3 bases: TGTGCCAGCTTGCGGCGGGGGCCTTCCACCGGGGAGCTGTTTTTT. The chain uses TRBV11-2 and TRBJ2-2; TRBD2 might be the D (7 bases). Deletions cut 8 bases from V and 4 bases from J, with 17 bases between. Germline V CDR1 and CDR2: SGHAT, FQNNGV. The CDR3 length is 15 residues.

J is TRBJ1-1 and V is TRBV29-1; a possible D gene is TRBD1 (5 bases). This CDR3 region has 12 residues. Trimming stripped 7 bases from V and 7 bases from J, with 16 bases between. The germline V gene has CDR1 SQVTM and CDR2 ANQGSEA. The CDR3 coding sequence is TGCAGCGCTGCCCCGGGGGGGTATGAAGCTTTCTTT. Protein sequence: CSAAPGGYEAFF. The full variable domain, its missing parts supplied by reference TRBV29-1 and TRBJ1-1, is SAVISQKPSRDICQRGTSLTIQCQVDSQVTMMFWYRQQPGQSLTLIATANQGSEATYESGFVIDKFPISRPNLTFSTLTVSNMSPEDSSIYLCSAAPGGYEAFFGQGTRLTVV.

The rearrangement links TRBV29-1 to TRBJ1-2, with a tentative D call TRBD1 (5 bases). V lost 0 bases and J lost 7, with 12 bases in between. Germline lookup yields CDR1 SQVTM and CDR2 ANQGSEA. The CDR3 length is 13 residues. The CDR3 loop reads CSVEDRQGTGYTF. The CDR3, as DNA: TGCAGCGTTGAAGATCGGCAGGGTACTGGCTACACCTTC.

This clone was seen a single time. The chain uses TRBV5-1 and TRBJ1-1, with unresolved D. The V gene's germline CDR1 is SGHRS and CDR2 YFSETQ. Trimming pared 1 base from V and 6 bases from J, leaving 10 bases between. This CDR3 is 13 amino acids long. The CDR3 DNA sequence: TGCGCCAGCAGCTTGACAGATCACTCTGAAGCTTTCTTT. Translation: CASSLTDHSEAFF.

The chain couples TRBV5-1 to TRBJ2-5, with 14 bases that match TRBD2. The CDR3 sequence is 15 residues long. V lost 4 bases, J lost 4 bases, and 3 bases stayed unmatched. CDR1 is SGHRS and CDR2 is YFSETQ in the germline V gene. Here the CDR3 DNA reads TGCGCCAGCAGCAAGGGACTAGCGGGAGCAGAGACCCAGTACTTC. Its protein is CASSKGLAGAETQYF.

This clone occurred a few times. The chain joins TRBV15 to TRBJ2-3, with 9 positions matching TRBD2. Germline CDR1 and CDR2: LNHNV and YYDKDF (reference sequence). The CDR3 runs to 15 residues. After removal of 2 bases from V and 4 bases from J, the junction contained 4 bases not matched to a gene. For the CDR3, the DNA is TGTGCCACCAGCAGAACGAGCGGGGGGCCAGATACGCAGTATTTT. Amino acid sequence: CATSRTSGGPDTQYF.

The genes are TRBV20-1 and TRBJ1-2; D ambiguous. The CDR3 covers 11 residues. Germline CDR1 is DFQATT and CDR2 is SNEGSKA (reference sequence). The ends were cut back, 0 bases at V and 3 bases at J, with 2 bases in the middle. CDR3 sequence: CSARDYYGYTF. The CDR3 DNA reads TGCAGTGCTAGAGACTACTATGGCTACACCTTC.

J is TRBJ1-2 and V is TRBV6-5, with 8 bases matching TRBD1. CDR3 length: 14 amino acids. V shed 6 bases and J 7 bases; nucleotides not matched to a gene: 10. CDR1 and CDR2 from the germline V gene are MNHEY and SVGAGI. For the CDR3, the DNA is TGTGCCAGCAGGCAGGGGGCGGCTTATGGTGGCTACACCTTC. Protein product: CASRQGAAYGGYTF.

The chain combines TRBV20-1 with TRBJ1-2, with D hard to call. Trimming pared 5 bases from V and 14 bases from J, leaving 18 bases between. This CDR3 region has 11 residues. CDR1 DFQATT and CDR2 SNEGSKA come from the germline V gene (reference sequence). CDR3 region: CSAYSSGGGTF. In nucleotides, the CDR3 is TGCAGTGCTTATAGCTCCGGAGGAGGAACCTTC.

This chain links TRBV5-4 with TRBJ2-1; D remains unclear. Trimming left V 2 bases short and J 4 bases short, with 7 bases between. This CDR3 comprises 13 residues. Germline CDR1 SGHNT, CDR2 YYREEE (reference sequence). CDR3 sequence (DNA): TGTGCCAGCAGCTTAATCAGTTACAATGAGCAGTTCTTC. Translation: CASSLISYNEQFF.

The chain uses TRBV5-1 and TRBJ1-3; D is unclear. This CDR3 is built from 15 residues. Deletions cut 4 bases from V and 0 bases from J, with 11 bases between. Per germline, CDR1 SGHRS and CDR2 YFSETQ. CDR3 nucleotide sequence: TGCGCCAGCAGCCCCACTAAGCCCTCTGGAAACACCATATATTTT. Amino acids: CASSPTKPSGNTIYF.

The J gene is TRBJ1-6, the V gene TRBV28; D is ambiguous. Per the germline V gene, CDR1 is MDHEN and CDR2 is SYDVKM. This CDR3 has 17 residues. Trimming pared 2 bases from V and 3 bases from J, leaving 14 bases between. The chain's CDR3 is CASSLRGLGDYNSPLHF. As DNA, the CDR3 is TGTGCCAGCAGTTTAAGAGGACTAGGTGACTATAATTCACCCCTCCACTTT.

Points on this clone: Sequence at one end of the junction differs from germline and may be a read error. V is TRBV12-3 or TRBV12-4 and J is TRBJ2-3; a possible D gene is TRBD2 (5 bases). This CDR3 contains 11 residues. The CDR3: CASSFGEAKDF. The CDR3 DNA follows: TGTGCCAGCAGTTTCGGGGAAGCTAAAGATTTT.

CDR3 loop: CASSLTGLAHGELFF. The CDR3 DNA reads as TGTGCCAGCAGCTTAACGGGACTAGCGCACGGGGAGCTGTTTTTT. The J gene is TRBJ2-2, the V gene TRBV7-3, with 10 bases identical to TRBD2. This CDR3 has 15 residues. V was pared by 0 bases and J by 7 bases, with 2 bases of the junction left unmatched. Germline V gene lookup returns CDR1 SGHTA and CDR2 FQGTGA.

The rearrangement uses TRBV6-4 and TRBJ1-3, with D unresolved. The V gene lost 6 bases and the J gene lost 6 bases, with 21 bases spanning the gap. The CDR3 spans 16 residues. Germline V gene lookup returns CDR1 MRHNA and CDR2 SNTAGT. CDR3 protein: CASRCRRWVRLNTIYF. In DNA, the CDR3 is TGTGCCAGCAGATGTCGTAGGTGGGTAAGACTAAACACCATATATTTT.

This clone has more than one count but fewer than ten. The V gene is TRBV5-1, the J gene TRBJ1-6, with 7 positions matching TRBD1. The junction had 8 bases not matched to a gene; V was cut back by 4 bases and J by 10 bases. Germline lookup yields CDR1 SGHRS and CDR2 YFSETQ. The CDR3 is made up of 14 amino acids. CDR3 amino acids: CASSQTQGRSPLHF. CDR3 in DNA: TGCGCCAGCAGCCAAACACAGGGGAGATCACCCCTCCACTTT.

The DNA for the CDR3 is TGTGCCAGCAGCTTGTGGGCAGGGTCGAGCTACGAGCAGTACTTC. This encodes CASSLWAGSSYEQYF. The chain carries TRBV5-6 and TRBJ2-7; possible D gene TRBD1, 5 bases. CDR3 length: 15 amino acids. Germline V lookup: CDR1 SGHDT, CDR2 YYEEEE. Between the trimmed V and J ends, which lost 1 base and 3 bases, there was a span of 14 bases.

The chain uses TRBV3-1 (or the pseudogene TRBV3-2) and TRBJ2-1; 11 bases agree with TRBD2. This CDR3 has 16 amino acids. The V gene's germline CDR1 is LGHDT and CDR2 YNNKEL (reference sequence). V lost 4 bases to trimming and J lost 8 bases; unmatched junction nucleotides: 10. CDR3 sequence (DNA): TGTGCCAGCAGCCCCGGGACTAGCGGTTTTGCGGATGAGCAGTTCTTC. This gives the protein CASSPGTSGFADEQFF.

This clone was observed once. The J gene is TRBJ1-4, the V gene TRBV5-6, with a tentative D call TRBD1 (5 bases). Germline CDR1 is SGHDT and CDR2 is YYEEEE. The V end lost 4 bases, the J end lost 7 bases, and 20 bases lay between the germline ends. This CDR3 has 16 amino acids. The CDR3 here is CASSRPSGALGEKLFF. The CDR3 nucleotides read TGTGCCAGCAGCCGACCCTCTGGGGCCCTAGGTGAAAAACTGTTTTTT.

There are a few counts of this clone. The chain couples TRBV28 to TRBJ1-6; D is unclear. The germline V gene has CDR1 MDHEN and CDR2 SYDVKM. CDR3 size: 12 residues. Trimming pared 5 bases from V and 9 bases from J, leaving 8 bases between. This CDR3 reads CASSREVSPLHF. The CDR3 bases are TGTGCCAGCAGTCGCGAGGTTTCACCCCTCCACTTT. Full variable domain (missing parts from reference TRBV28 and TRBJ1-6): DVKVTQSSRYLVKRTGEKVFLECVQDMDHENMFWYRQDPGLGLRLIYFSYDVKMKEKGDIPEGYSVSREKKERFSLILESASTNQTSMYLCASSREVSPLHFGNGTRLTVT.

The chain has TRBV4-1 and TRBJ1-2, with TRBD1 identical over 12 bases. The CDR3 has 16 amino acids. Looked up from germline, CDR1 is MGHRA and CDR2 is YSYEKL. V lost 1 base to trimming and J lost 5 bases; unmatched junction nucleotides: 5. The DNA of the CDR3 is TGCGCCAGCAGCCAAGCGGGACAGGGGGCCGAGTATGGCTACACCTTC. Translated, it gives CASSQAGQGAEYGYTF.

The CDR3 sequence: CASSPGLAWDTQYF. The CDR3 DNA sequence: TGTGCCAGCTCTCCGGGACTAGCATGGGATACGCAGTATTTT. The V call is TRBV18, the J call TRBJ2-3; 9 bases fit TRBD2. Germline lookup yields CDR1 KGHSH and CDR2 LQKENI. V gave up 6 bases and J gave up 6 bases; unmatched junction bases: 7. CDR3 length: 14 amino acids.

This chain links TRBV19 with TRBJ1-3; 7 bases match TRBD1. V was clipped by 8 bases and J by 0 bases; unmatched bases: 4. The germline CDR1 and CDR2 sequences are LNHDA and SQIVND (reference sequence). This CDR3 is 14 amino acids long. The CDR3, as DNA: TGTGCCAGTTCCTCAGGGGGCTCTGGAAACACCATATATTTT. Translated: CASSSGGSGNTIYF.